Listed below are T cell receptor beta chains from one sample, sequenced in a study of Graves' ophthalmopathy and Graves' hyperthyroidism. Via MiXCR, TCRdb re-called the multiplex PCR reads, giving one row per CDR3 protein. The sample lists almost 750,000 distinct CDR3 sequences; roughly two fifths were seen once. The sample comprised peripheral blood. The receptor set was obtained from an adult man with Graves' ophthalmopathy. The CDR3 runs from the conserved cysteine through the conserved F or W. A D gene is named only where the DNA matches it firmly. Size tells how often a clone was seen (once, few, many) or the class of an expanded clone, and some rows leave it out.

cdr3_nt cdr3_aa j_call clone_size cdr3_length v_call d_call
TGCAGTGCGCGGACAGGGGTGACTGAAGCTTTCTTT CSARTGVTEAFF TRBJ1-1 . 12 TRBV20-1 TRBD1
TGTGCCATCAGTGAGAGGGGTACTAATGAAAAACTGTTTTTT CAISERGTNEKLFF TRBJ1-4 many 14 TRBV10-3 .
TGTGCCAGCAGCCCACTGGACAGGGCTGATTCACCCCTCCACTTT CASSPLDRADSPLHF TRBJ1-6 . 15 TRBV2 TRBD1
TGCAGCGTCGCCCCGGGCCGGGAGACCCAGTACTTC CSVAPGRETQYF TRBJ2-5 . 12 TRBV29-1 .
TGCAGTGCTAGTAAAGGAGGGACTGAAAAACTGTTTTTT CSASKGGTEKLFF TRBJ1-4 many 13 TRBV20-1 .
TGTGCCAGCAGCTTAGCATTCGAGACAGCCTACGAGCAGTACTTC CASSLAFETAYEQYF TRBJ2-7 many 15 TRBV7-2 .
TGTGCCTGGAGTGCCGGACAGGCCACCGGGGAGCTGTTTTTT CAWSAGQATGELFF TRBJ2-2 . 14 TRBV25-1 TRBD1
TGTGCCACCAGAGACGGGACAGTAAGCAATCAGCCCCAGCATTTT CATRDGTVSNQPQHF TRBJ1-5 . 15 TRBV24-1 TRBD1
TGCAGCGTTGAAGAACGGCAGGGGGAACGAAATGAAGCTTTCTTT CSVEERQGERNEAFF TRBJ1-1 few 15 TRBV29-1 TRBD1
TGTGCCAGCAGTGAAGGTTGGGACACTGAAGCTTTCTTT CASSEGWDTEAFF TRBJ1-1 . 13 TRBV6-1 .
TGTGCCAGCAGCTTATTGGGGACCCAGACCTTC CASSLLGTQTF TRBJ2-7 . 11 TRBV13 .
TGTGCCACCCAACCTCTGGGAGCGATAGAGACCCAGTACTTC CATQPLGAIETQYF TRBJ2-5 . 14 TRBV25-1 .
TGTGCCAGCAGCGTCGGGCAGGGGATACAGACCCAGCATTTT CASSVGQGIQTQHF TRBJ1-5 once 14 TRBV2 .
TGTGCCAGCAGTGGAGGGATAGGCCAGCCCCAGCATTTT CASSGGIGQPQHF TRBJ1-5 many 13 TRBV2 .
TGTGCCTGGAAGAACAGGGTTCGGACCGGGGAGCTGTTTTTT CAWKNRVRTGELFF TRBJ2-2 . 14 TRBV25-1 .
TGTGCCAGCAGCGTAGAAGATTGGGGGTCGAATGGCTACACCTTC CASSVEDWGSNGYTF TRBJ1-2 . 15 TRBV9 .
TGTGCCATCACGCCGGGAAACACTGAAGCTTTCTTT CAITPGNTEAFF TRBJ1-1 . 12 TRBV10-3 .
TGTGCCAGCAGCCTTGTCATCTACGAGCAGTACTTC CASSLVIYEQYF TRBJ2-7 many 12 TRBV7-2 .
TGCGCCAGCAGCCAAGATATGGCGTTGGAAGAGACCCAGTACTTC CASSQDMALEETQYF TRBJ2-5 . 15 TRBV4-3 .
TGCAGTGCTAGTCGGGAGATGAACACCGGGGAGCTGTACTTC CSASREMNTGELYF TRBJ2-7 . 14 TRBV20-1 .